This passage covers 10 T cell receptor beta chains from one sample sequenced in a study of T cells in Graves' hyperthyroidism and ophthalmopathy (dated by TCRdb to the late 2010s). Library preparation was by multiplex PCR. TCRdb records Illumina HiSeq 2000 as the sequencer. The TCR beta CDR3 regions were amplified from the RNA transcripts. The TCR CDR3 was subjected to a first round of RT-PCR using the HTBI primer set and the Qiagen OneStep RT-PCR kit. TCRdb took the public reads, trimmed them with fastp at Q25, ran MiXCR for clone calling and kept in-frame beta chains. Merged by CDR3 protein, the rows form single entries marked with the most common genes and DNA. This sample holds about 570,000 distinct CDR3 sequences; under 60% were observed only once. About 20% of the sample rests with the top ten. Sequenced input: peripheral blood or thyroid tissue (not recorded which). The receptor source for this set is an adult woman with Graves' disease, either hyperthyroidism or ophthalmopathy (not recorded which).

The chain has TRBV12-3 or TRBV12-4 and TRBJ1-1; 12 bases match TRBD1. The CDR3 has 18 amino acids. V lost 4 bases, J lost 3 bases, and 12 bases stayed unmatched. The DNA of the CDR3 is TGTGCCAGCAGTTGGCCGGGACAGGGGGCGATTACGGACACTGAAGCTTTCTTT. This translates into CASSWPGQGAITDTEAFF.

This clonotype was seen repeatedly, ten times or more. The chain employs TRBV20-1 and TRBJ1-5; a weak D match, TRBD1 (5 bases). The V end was cut by 6 bases, the J end by 1 base, with 10 bases between. Germline lookup yields CDR1 DFQATT and CDR2 SNEGSKA (reference sequence). CDR3 length: 13 residues. Here the CDR3 reads CSAERDSNQPQHF. CDR3 coding DNA: TGCAGTGCGGAACGGGACAGCAATCAGCCCCAGCATTTT.

The chain uses TRBV5-1 and TRBJ2-5; D perhaps matches TRBD2 (6 bases). Germline V gene lookup returns CDR1 SGHRS and CDR2 YFSETQ. The CDR3 covers 14 residues. With 0 bases removed from V and 7 bases from J, the gap between germline ends came to 13 bases. CDR3 protein: CASSLVSGHGTQYF. The CDR3 DNA follows: TGCGCCAGCAGCTTGGTTAGCGGACATGGGACCCAGTACTTC.

Many counts were recorded for this clonotype. V gene TRBV20-1 combines with J gene TRBJ2-7, with D tentatively TRBD2 (5 bases). The length of the CDR3 is 14 residues. In germline, CDR1 is DFQATT, CDR2 SNEGSKA (reference sequence). Trimming cost V 6 bases and J 1 base, with 16 bases left between them. In DNA form, the CDR3 reads TGCAGTGCCCAAACACAACGGGGTTCCTACGAGCAGTACTTC. Its protein is CSAQTQRGSYEQYF.

The CDR3 sequence is CATAVDGYYEQYF. The CDR3, as DNA: TGCGCTACAGCAGTGGACGGTTACTACGAGCAGTACTTC. This sequence joins TRBV10-2 and TRBJ2-7; D remains ambiguous. The CDR3 length is 13 residues. The germline V gene has CDR1 WSHSY and CDR2 SAAADI.

The rearrangement links TRBV10-2 to TRBJ1-6; D gene ambiguous. V lost 3 bases and J lost 7, with 13 bases in between. Germline values: CDR1 WSHSY, CDR2 SAAADI. CDR3 length: 15 amino acids. The CDR3 is CASSELQTSNSPLHF. CDR3 DNA: TGCGCCAGCAGTGAATTACAGACTTCCAATTCACCCCTCCACTTT.

The chain uses TRBV5-1 and TRBJ1-6; tentatively, D is TRBD1 (5 bases). Germline CDR1 is SGHRS and CDR2 is YFSETQ. The CDR3 is 15 residues long. The V gene lost 0 bases and the J gene lost 10 bases, with 14 bases spanning the gap. The CDR3 protein is CASSLGVGGRSPLHF. CDR3 nucleotide sequence: TGCGCCAGCAGCTTGGGGGTCGGGGGGAGATCACCCCTCCACTTT.

This clonotype was seen ten or more times. The chain combines TRBV28 with TRBJ1-1, with a weak D call TRBD1 (5 bases). Germline CDR1 is MDHEN and CDR2 is SYDVKM. V was shortened by 3 bases and J by 5 bases, with 13 bases between the two germline ends. The CDR3 spans 14 residues. The CDR3 sequence: CASSLSLRGTEAFF. In nucleotides, the CDR3 is TGTGCCAGCAGTTTGTCGCTCCGGGGGACTGAAGCTTTCTTT.

This clonotype was observed at least ten times. This rearrangement joins TRBV5-1 to TRBJ1-3; the D is unclear. V gave up 3 bases and J gave up 3 bases, with 13 bases separating them. The V gene's germline CDR1 is SGHRS and CDR2 YFSETQ. This CDR3 is 15 amino acids long. CDR3: CASSWSKEGGNTIYF. The CDR3 coding sequence is TGCGCCAGCAGCTGGAGCAAGGAGGGTGGAAACACCATATATTTT.

The V and J genes are TRBV7-9 and TRBJ1-2; the match to TRBD1 covers 8 bases. The CDR3 runs to 16 residues. After removal of 5 bases from V and 3 bases from J, the junction contained 11 bases not matched to a gene. Germline assignment: CDR1 SEHNR and CDR2 FQNEAQ (reference sequence). In DNA, the CDR3 is TGTGCCAGCAGCCTAACGACCGGGACAGGCTACTATGGCTACACCTTC. Residues: CASSLTTGTGYYGYTF.